This record concerns one T cell receptor (beta chain) sequence. Just one base apart from a much larger clone, this may be a read error. These data are taken from a study of human T cells and chemical hapten exposure. The time point denotes: pre-sensitization, week 0. Treatment of the sample: therapeutic diphenylcyclopropenone sensitization with weekly scalp DPC. Each CDR3 protein is one row after TCRdb ran MiXCR on the RACE reads. The table has 380,000 or so distinct CDR3 sequences, 4.5% to 5.5% seen once. Sequenced here: whole blood, sampled in connection with sensitization to the hapten diphenylcyclopropenone (DPC). The clonotype comes from a woman between 18 and 30 years old with alopecia areata. Some clones in this sample may be carry-over from other donors' samples.

DNA of the CDR3: TGTGCCAGCACTTACCTCCACGGACTAGCTTCCTACAATGGGCAGTTCTTC. Amino acid sequence: CASTYLHGLASYNGQFF. J is TRBJ2-1 and V is TRBV6-2 or TRBV6-3, with 8 positions matching TRBD2. This CDR3 has 17 residues. Germline values: CDR1 MNHEY, CDR2 SVGEGT.